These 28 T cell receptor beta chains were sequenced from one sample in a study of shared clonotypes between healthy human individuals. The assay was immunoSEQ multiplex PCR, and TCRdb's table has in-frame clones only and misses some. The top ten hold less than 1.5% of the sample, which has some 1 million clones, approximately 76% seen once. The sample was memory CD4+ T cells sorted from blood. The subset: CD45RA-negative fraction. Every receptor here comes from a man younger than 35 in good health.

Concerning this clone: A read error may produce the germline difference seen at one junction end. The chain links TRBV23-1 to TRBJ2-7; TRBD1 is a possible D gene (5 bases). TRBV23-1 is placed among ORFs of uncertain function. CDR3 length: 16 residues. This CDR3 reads CASNQSRQGNSYEQYF. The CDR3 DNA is TGCGCCAGCAATCAAAGCAGGCAGGGCAATTCCTACGAGCAGTACTTC.

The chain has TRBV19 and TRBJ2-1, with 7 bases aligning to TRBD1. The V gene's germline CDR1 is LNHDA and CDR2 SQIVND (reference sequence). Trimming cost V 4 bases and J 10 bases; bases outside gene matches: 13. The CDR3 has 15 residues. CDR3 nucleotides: TGTGCCAGTAGTAACAGGGGTGTAGTTATTGGGGAGCAGTTCTTC. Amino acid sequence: CASSNRGVVIGEQFF.

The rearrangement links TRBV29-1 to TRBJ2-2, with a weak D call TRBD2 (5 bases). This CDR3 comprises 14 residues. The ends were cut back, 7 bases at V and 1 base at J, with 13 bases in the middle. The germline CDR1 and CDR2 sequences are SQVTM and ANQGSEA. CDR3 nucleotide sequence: TGCAGCGGGAAAAAGGACTTGAACACCGGGGAGCTGTTTTTT. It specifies CSGKKDLNTGELFF.

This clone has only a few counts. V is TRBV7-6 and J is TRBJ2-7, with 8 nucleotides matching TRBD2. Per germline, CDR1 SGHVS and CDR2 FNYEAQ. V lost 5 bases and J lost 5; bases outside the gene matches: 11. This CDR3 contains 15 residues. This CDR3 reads CASSPSGRGSNEQYF. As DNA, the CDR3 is TGTGCCAGCAGCCCCAGCGGGAGAGGTTCCAACGAGCAGTACTTC. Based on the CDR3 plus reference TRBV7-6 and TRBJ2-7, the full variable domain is GAGVSQSPRYKVTKRGQDVALRCDPISGHVSLYWYRQALGQGPEFLTYFNYEAQQDKSGLPNDRFSAERPEGSISTLTIQRTEQRDSAMYRCASSPSGRGSNEQYFGPGTRLTVT.

In DNA, the CDR3 is TGCGCCAGCAGTGCCGGGCCTAGCGGGAAAAACACGTTGAACAATGAGCAGTTCTTC. As protein: CASSAGPSGKNTLNNEQFF. The chain employs TRBV10-1 and TRBJ2-1; TRBD2 agrees at 9 bases. This CDR3 has 19 residues. Germline loops: CDR1 WNHNN, CDR2 SYGVQD (reference sequence). V shed 4 bases, J shed 5 bases, and the junction held 18 bases outside the gene matches.

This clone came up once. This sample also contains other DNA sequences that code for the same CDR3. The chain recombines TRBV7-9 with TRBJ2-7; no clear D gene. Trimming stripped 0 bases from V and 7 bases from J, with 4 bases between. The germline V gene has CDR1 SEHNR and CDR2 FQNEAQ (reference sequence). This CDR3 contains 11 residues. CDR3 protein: CASSLAGEQYF. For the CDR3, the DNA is TGTGCCAGCAGCTTAGCTGGGGAGCAGTACTTC.

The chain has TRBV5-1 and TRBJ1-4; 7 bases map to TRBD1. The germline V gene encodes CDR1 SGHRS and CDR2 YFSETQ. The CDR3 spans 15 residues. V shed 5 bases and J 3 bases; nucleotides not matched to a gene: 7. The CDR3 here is CASRSSGGANEKLFF. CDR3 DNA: TGCGCCAGCAGGTCATCAGGGGGAGCTAATGAAAAACTGTTTTTT.

CDR3 amino acids: CASRPLATKSSYEQYF. The CDR3 DNA sequence: TGTGCCAGCAGACCCCTAGCGACTAAGAGCTCCTACGAGCAGTACTTC. This rearrangement joins TRBV2 to TRBJ2-7; D is possibly TRBD2 (6 bases). CDR1 is SNHLY, CDR2 FYNNEI, per germline. V shed 6 bases and J shed 0 bases, with 18 bases lying between them. CDR3 length: 16 amino acids.

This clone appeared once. The CDR3 nucleotides read TGTGCCAGCAGCGCTTGGGGCGGGACCCGCACAGATACGCAGTATTTT. It specifies CASSAWGGTRTDTQYF. This chain uses TRBV7-8 with TRBJ2-3, with D tentatively TRBD2 (6 bases). V lost 5 bases and J 1 base, leaving 16 bases between the germline ends. The CDR3 contains 16 residues. The V gene's germline CDR1 is SGHVS and CDR2 FQNEAQ.

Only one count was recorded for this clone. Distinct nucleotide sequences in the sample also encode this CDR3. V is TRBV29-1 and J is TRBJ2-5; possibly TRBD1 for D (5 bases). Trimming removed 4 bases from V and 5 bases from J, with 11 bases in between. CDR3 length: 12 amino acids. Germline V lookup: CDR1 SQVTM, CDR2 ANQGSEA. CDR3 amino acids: CSVGRAGETQYF. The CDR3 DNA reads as TGCAGCGTTGGTCGGGCAGGGGAGACCCAGTACTTC. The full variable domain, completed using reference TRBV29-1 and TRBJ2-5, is SAVISQKPSRDICQRGTSLTIQCQVDSQVTMMFWYRQQPGQSLTLIATANQGSEATYESGFVIDKFPISRPNLTFSTLTVSNMSPEDSSIYLCSVGRAGETQYFGPGTRLLVL.

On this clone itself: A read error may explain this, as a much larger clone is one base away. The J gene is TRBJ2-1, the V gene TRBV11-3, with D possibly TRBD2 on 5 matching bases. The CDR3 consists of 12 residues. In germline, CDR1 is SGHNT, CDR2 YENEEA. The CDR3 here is CAGSGYNNEQFF. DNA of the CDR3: TGTGCCGGCAGCGGTTACAACAATGAGCAGTTCTTC.

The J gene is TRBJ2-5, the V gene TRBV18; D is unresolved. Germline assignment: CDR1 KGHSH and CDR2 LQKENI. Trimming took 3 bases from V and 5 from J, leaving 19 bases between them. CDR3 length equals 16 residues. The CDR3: CASSPYDPTSRETQYF. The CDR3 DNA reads TGTGCCAGCTCACCCTATGATCCGACTTCTAGGGAGACCCAGTACTTC. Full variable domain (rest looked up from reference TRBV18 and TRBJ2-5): NAGVMQNPRHLVRRRGQEARLRCSPMKGHSHVYWYRQLPEEGLKFMVYLQKENIIDESGMPKERFSAEFPKEGPSILRIQQVVRGDSAAYFCASSPYDPTSRETQYFGPGTRLLVL.

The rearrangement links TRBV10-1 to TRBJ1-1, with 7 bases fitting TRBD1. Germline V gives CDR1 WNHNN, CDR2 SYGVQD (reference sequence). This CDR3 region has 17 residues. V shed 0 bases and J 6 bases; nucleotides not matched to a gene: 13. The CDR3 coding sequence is TGCGCCAGCAGTGAGTCGAGTGGCGGCAGGGGGTACCCTGAAGCTTTCTTT. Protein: CASSESSGGRGYPEAFF.

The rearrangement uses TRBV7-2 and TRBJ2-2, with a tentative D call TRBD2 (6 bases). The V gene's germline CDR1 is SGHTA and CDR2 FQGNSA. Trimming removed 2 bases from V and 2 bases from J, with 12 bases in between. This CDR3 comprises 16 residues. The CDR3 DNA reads TGTGCCAGCAGCTTACGAGGACTATACAACACCGGGGAGCTGTTTTTT. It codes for CASSLRGLYNTGELFF. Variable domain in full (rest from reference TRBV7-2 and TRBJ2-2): GAGVSQSPSNKVTEKGKDVELRCDPISGHTALYWYRQSLGQGLEFLIYFQGNSAPDKSGLPSDRFSAERTGGSVSTLTIQRTQQEDSAVYLCASSLRGLYNTGELFFGEGSRLTVL.

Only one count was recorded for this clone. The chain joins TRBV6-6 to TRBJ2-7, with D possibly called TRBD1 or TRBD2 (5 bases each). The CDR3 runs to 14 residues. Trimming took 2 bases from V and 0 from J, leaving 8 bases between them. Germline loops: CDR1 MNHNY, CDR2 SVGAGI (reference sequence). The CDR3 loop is CASSYGTLSYEQYF. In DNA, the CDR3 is TGTGCCAGCAGTTACGGGACCCTCTCCTACGAGCAGTACTTC.

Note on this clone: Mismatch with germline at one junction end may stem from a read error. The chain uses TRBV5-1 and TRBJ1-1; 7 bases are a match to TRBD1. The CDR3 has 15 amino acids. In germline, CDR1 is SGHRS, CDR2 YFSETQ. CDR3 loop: CASSLDRTMNTEAFF. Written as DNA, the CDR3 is TGCGCCAGCAGTTTGGACAGGACAATGAACACTGAAGCTTTCTTT.

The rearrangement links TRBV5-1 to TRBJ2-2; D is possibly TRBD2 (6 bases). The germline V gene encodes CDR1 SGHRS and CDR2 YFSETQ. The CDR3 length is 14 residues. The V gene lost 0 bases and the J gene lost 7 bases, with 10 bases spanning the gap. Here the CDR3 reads CASSLVQGLGELFF. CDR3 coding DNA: TGCGCCAGCAGCTTGGTTCAGGGACTCGGGGAGCTGTTTTTT.

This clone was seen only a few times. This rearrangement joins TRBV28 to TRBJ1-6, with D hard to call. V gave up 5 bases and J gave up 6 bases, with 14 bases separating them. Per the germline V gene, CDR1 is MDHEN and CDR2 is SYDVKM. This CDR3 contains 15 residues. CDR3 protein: CASSQSLGFNSPLHF. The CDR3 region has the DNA TGTGCCAGCAGTCAGTCATTGGGTTTTAATTCACCCCTCCACTTT.

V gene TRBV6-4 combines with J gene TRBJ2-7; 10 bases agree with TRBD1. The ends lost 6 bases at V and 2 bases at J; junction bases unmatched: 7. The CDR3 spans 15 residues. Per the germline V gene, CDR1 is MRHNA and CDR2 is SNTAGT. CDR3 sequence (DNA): TGTGCCAGCAGCACGGGACAGGGGAAAGCCTACGAGCAGTACTTC. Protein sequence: CASSTGQGKAYEQYF.

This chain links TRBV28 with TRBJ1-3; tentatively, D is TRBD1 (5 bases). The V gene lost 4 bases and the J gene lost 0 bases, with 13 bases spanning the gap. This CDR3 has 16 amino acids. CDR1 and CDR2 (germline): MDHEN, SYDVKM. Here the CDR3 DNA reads TGTGCCAGCAGTTCCGTAGGGGTCGTCTCTGGAAACACCATATATTTT. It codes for CASSSVGVVSGNTIYF.

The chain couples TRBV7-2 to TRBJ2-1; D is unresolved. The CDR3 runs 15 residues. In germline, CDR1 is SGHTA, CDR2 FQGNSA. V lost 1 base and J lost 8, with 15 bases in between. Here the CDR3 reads CASSLVRALSHEQFF. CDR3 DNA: TGTGCCAGCAGCTTAGTTAGGGCCTTAAGCCATGAGCAGTTCTTC.

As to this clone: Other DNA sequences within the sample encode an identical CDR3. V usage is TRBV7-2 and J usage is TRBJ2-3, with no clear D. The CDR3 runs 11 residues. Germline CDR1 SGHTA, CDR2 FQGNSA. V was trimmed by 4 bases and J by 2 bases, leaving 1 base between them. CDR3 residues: CASSSTDTQYF. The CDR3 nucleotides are TGTGCCAGCAGCTCCACAGATACGCAGTATTTT.

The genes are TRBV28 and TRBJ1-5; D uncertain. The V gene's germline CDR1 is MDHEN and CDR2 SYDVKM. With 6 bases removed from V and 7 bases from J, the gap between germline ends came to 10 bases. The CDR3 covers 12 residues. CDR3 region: CASRGGGQPQHF. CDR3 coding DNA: TGTGCCAGCAGGGGTGGAGGACAGCCCCAGCATTTT.

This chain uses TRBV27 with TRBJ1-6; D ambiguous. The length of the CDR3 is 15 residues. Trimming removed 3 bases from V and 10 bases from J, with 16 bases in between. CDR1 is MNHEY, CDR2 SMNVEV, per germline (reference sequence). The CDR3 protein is CASSFITGVRSPLHF. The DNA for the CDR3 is TGTGCCAGCAGTTTCATAACTGGAGTTCGCTCACCCCTCCACTTT.

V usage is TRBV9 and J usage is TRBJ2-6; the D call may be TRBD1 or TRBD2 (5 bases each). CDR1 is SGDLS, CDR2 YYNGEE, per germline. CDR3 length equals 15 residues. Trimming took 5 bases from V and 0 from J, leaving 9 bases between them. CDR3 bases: TGTGCCAGCAGGCGAGGGGACTCTGGGGCCAACGTCCTGACTTTC. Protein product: CASRRGDSGANVLTF.

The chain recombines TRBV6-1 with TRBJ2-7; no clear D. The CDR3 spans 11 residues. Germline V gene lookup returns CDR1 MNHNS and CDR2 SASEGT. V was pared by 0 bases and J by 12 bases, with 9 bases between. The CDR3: CASSEAGWWYF. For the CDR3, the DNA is TGTGCCAGCAGTGAAGCAGGGTGGTGGTACTTC.

The CDR3 DNA is TGTGCCAGCAGTCCAGAGGCAGGTATTTTGGGCACCGGGGAGCTGTTTTTT. It yields the protein CASSPEAGILGTGELFF. The chain combines TRBV27 with TRBJ2-2; D uncertain. The germline V gene has CDR1 MNHEY and CDR2 SMNVEV (reference sequence). Trimming shortened V by 5 bases and J by 4 bases, and 20 bases separated the two germline ends. The length of the CDR3 is 17 residues.

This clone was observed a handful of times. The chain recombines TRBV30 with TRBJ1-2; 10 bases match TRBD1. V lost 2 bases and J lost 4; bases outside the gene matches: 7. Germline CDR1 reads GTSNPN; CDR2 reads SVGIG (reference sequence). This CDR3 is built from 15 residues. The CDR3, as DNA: TGTGCCTGGAGTCGAGCGACAGGGGGCTCCTATGGCTACACCTTC. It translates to CAWSRATGGSYGYTF.